This T cell receptor (beta chain) was found in a study of blood T cell repertoires in COVID-19. Study background: Samples representing acute and convalescent COVID-19 were sourced from the United States, Italy and Spain. T cells, B-cell-depleted T cells, or PBMCs provided the cDNA or gDNA that served as material.

J lost 8 bases, V lost 6 bases, and 11 bases had no gene match. CDR1 SGHAT and CDR2 FQNNGV come from the germline V gene. This CDR3 has 14 amino acids. Enrolment of Seattle patients took place during active infection, and they were followed longitudinally. In the original processing: Amplification of reference gene primers provided the estimated nucleated cell counts. Method: immunoSEQ multiplex PCR; TCRdb's copy keeps in-frame clones and lacks some. V and J calls and clone size come straight from that table; D and trimming were deduced from the DNA. This sample has 350,000 or so clones, with 87% found just once.

The sample was peripheral blood. The chain links TRBV11-2 to TRBJ2-3, with 7 nucleotides matching TRBD2. The sequence came from a woman in her twenties or thirties with COVID-19, enrolled during active disease. DNA of the CDR3: TGTGCCAGCAGAGATTCAGGAGGGAGGGTTACGCAGTATTTT. Its protein is CASRDSGGRVTQYF.